This T cell receptor beta chain was retrieved from a study of T cells in Graves' hyperthyroidism and ophthalmopathy. On the study more broadly: Sampling of peripheral blood happened at initial diagnosis, prior to any treatment. Study observations and caveats: With a median lead of around 5.9 months before onset, the model predicted ophthalmopathy.

Germline V CDR1 and CDR2: SNHLY, FYNNEI. The CDR3 length is 14 residues. Trimming removed 8 bases from V and 2 bases from J; junction bases left unmatched: 6. The investigators amplified TCR beta CDR3 regions from RNA transcripts. The HTBI set primed first-round TCR CDR3 RT-PCR. MiXCR, run by TCRdb on the multiplex PCR reads, gives a single entry per CDR3 protein. The table records about 250,000 distinct CDR3 sequences, around 24% of them present only once. This clonotype was counted only a few times. What it binds is not known. Ophthalmopathy in the patients scored at least 3 on Clinical Activity Score and at least 4 on NOSPECS grade, lasting under 3 months.

The material sequenced was blood. The rearrangement links TRBV2 to TRBJ2-5; 9 nucleotides align to TRBD2. The receptor's source is a woman between 35 and 50 years old with Graves' ophthalmopathy. The chain's CDR3 is CASSSGILQETQYF. The DNA of the CDR3 is TGTGCCAGCTCTAGCGGGATTCTTCAAGAGACCCAGTACTTC.